This TCR beta chain was captured in a study of T cell responses to AZD1222 COVID-19 vaccine. Study-wide background: Second-dose groups at about 4 or about 12 weeks were pooled.

Concerning this clone: Antigen unknown.

Only in-frame clones appear in the TCRdb table, and some are missing; sequencing was by immunoSEQ multiplex PCR. Found here are around 100,000 clones, roughly 90% of them singletons; the top ten hold roughly 1.1%. J gave up 6 bases and V 4 bases, and 4 bases lay outside the gene matches. This CDR3 region has 13 residues. Looked up from germline, CDR1 is ENHRY and CDR2 is SYGVKD. Overall study results and limits: Across spike, vaccine-associated CD4 TCRs were found, dominant at 160-218 and 743-854. Per reports, nearly half of all spike-specific TCRs target regions that are unmutated in variants. Donors skewed white British and female; clonal diversity was possibly underestimated.

This receptor was taken from an adult in good health. The genes are TRBV10-3 and TRBJ2-7, with TRBD1 identical over 9 bases. Sequenced material: peripheral blood, taken on day 0 of AZD1222 vaccination. The chain's CDR3 is CAISADRGGEQYF. The CDR3 DNA sequence: TGTGCCATCAGTGCGGACAGGGGAGGCGAGCAGTACTTC.